The clone carrying this T cell receptor (beta chain) was recorded many times. Antigen unknown. This CDR3 is built from 13 residues. Germline CDR1 LNHNV, CDR2 YYDKDF (reference sequence). V lost 5 bases and J 3 bases, leaving 11 bases between the germline ends. This entry is derived from a study of regulatory T cells in long-lasting Graves disease. Study-level points and caveats: The study examined only peripheral blood, not thyroid tissue.

The TCR beta library used iRepertoire HTBI primers with Arm-PCR amplification of CDR3. One entry per CDR3 protein results from TCRdb running MiXCR on the multiplex PCR reads. Of about 620,000 distinct CDR3 sequences detected, 16% appear once; the ten largest clones hold around 18%. The time point is: newly diagnosed GD, antithyroid drugs for less than 3 months. The TCR library was made from RNA that had been extracted from PBMCs in TRIzol. The peripheral blood volume drawn was approximately 9 milliliters, and it was collected into EDTA tubes. These records were also assigned to another study, of T cells in Graves' hyperthyroidism and ophthalmopathy. That investigation notes: Diagnosis rested on symptoms, serum thyroxine and TRAb, thyroid ultrasound, and orbital computed tomography. TCR CDR3 regions were first amplified by RT-PCR with HTBI primers.

This sequence was found in a woman in her 30s with Graves disease. The specimen was peripheral blood mononuclear cells (PBMCs), collected at new diagnosis, from a patient treated with antithyroid drugs. The chain employs TRBV15 and TRBJ2-7; D uncertain. CDR3 sequence: CATSYSLFYEQYF. CDR3 sequence (DNA): TGTGCCACCAGCTACTCCTTATTCTACGAGCAGTACTTC. Full variable domain (missing parts from reference TRBV15 and TRBJ2-7): DAMVIQNPRYQVTQFGKPVTLSCSQTLNHNVMYWYQQKSSQAPKLLFHYYDKDFNNEADTPDNFQSRRPNTSFCFLDIRSPGLGDTAMYLCATSYSLFYEQYFGPGTRLTVT.